A single sample is the source of the 20 T cell receptor beta chains below, sequenced in a study of blood T cell repertoires in COVID-19. Data came from immunoSEQ multiplex PCR; TCRdb stores just in-frame clones and leaves some out. The sample lists 150,000 to 200,000 clones, 88% occurring once. Sequencing was done on a sample of peripheral blood. The receptors derive from a human donor in a cohort sampled during active COVID-19.

The V and J genes are TRBV13 and TRBJ1-5; D is unclear. V dropped 5 bases and J dropped 9 bases, with 17 bases sitting between them. CDR1 and CDR2 from the germline V gene are PRHDT and FYEKMQ (reference sequence). The CDR3 sequence is 14 residues long. The CDR3 here is CASSRRGQSVPQHF. CDR3 in DNA: TGTGCCAGCAGCAGACGGGGTCAGAGTGTGCCCCAGCATTTT.

This clone was observed once. The chain joins TRBV6-5 to TRBJ2-7; the match to TRBD1 covers 7 bases. The CDR3 has 12 amino acids. V shed 7 bases, J shed 5 bases, and the junction held 5 bases outside the gene matches. Germline CDR1 and CDR2: MNHEY and SVGAGI. CDR3 in amino acids: CASTRTGNEQYF. The CDR3 DNA sequence: TGTGCCAGCACTCGGACAGGAAACGAGCAGTACTTC.

This clone is a singleton in its sample. J is TRBJ2-5 and V is TRBV4-3; 11 bases line up with TRBD1. The germline gives CDR1 LGHNA, CDR2 YSLEER. CDR3 length: 17 amino acids. Germline trimming cut 2 bases from V and 9 bases from J; bases unmatched to any gene: 14. CDR3 sequence (DNA): TGCGCCAGCAGCCAAATGATCACCGGGACAGGGGGTCAGGCCCAGTACTTC. This sequence encodes CASSQMITGTGGQAQYF.

In this sample, this clone turned up once. Other DNA variants within this sample encode the same CDR3. The chain recombines TRBV5-5 with TRBJ1-2, with a weak D call TRBD1 (5 bases). The CDR3 totals 13 residues. V gave up 0 bases and J gave up 5 bases, with 8 bases separating them. Per the germline V gene, CDR1 is SGHKS and CDR2 is YYEKEE (reference sequence). In DNA form, the CDR3 reads TGTGCCAGCAGCTTGGGGCGGGGGTATGGCTACACCTTC. Protein sequence: CASSLGRGYGYTF.

The genes are TRBV7-5 and TRBJ2-2; TRBD2, the D gene given by the table, was not confirmed from the DNA. TRBV7-5 is a listed pseudogene. The CDR3 is made up of 13 amino acids. CDR3 amino acids: CARSLEGSGELFF. CDR3 nucleotide sequence: TGTGCCAGAAGCTTGGAGGGATCCGGGGAGCTGTTTTTT.

This sequence joins TRBV28 and TRBJ1-1; TRBD1 agrees at 9 bases. V was pared by 4 bases and J by 4 bases, with 4 bases of the junction left unmatched. The germline CDR1 and CDR2 sequences are MDHEN and SYDVKM. CDR3 length: 14 residues. This CDR3 reads CASSWGQGFTEAFF. The CDR3 DNA sequence: TGTGCCAGCAGTTGGGGACAGGGATTCACTGAAGCTTTCTTT.

CDR3 coding DNA: TGTGCCAGCGATCGGGACGGGGGGCTTGGGTACTTC. Translated: CASDRDGGLGYF. The J gene is TRBJ2-4, the V gene TRBV7-9; tentative D call: TRBD2 (7 bases). This CDR3 has 12 residues. Germline values: CDR1 SEHNR, CDR2 FQNEAQ (reference sequence). V was cut by 8 bases and J by 15 bases, with 20 bases left in between.

This chain links TRBV5-1 with TRBJ2-2; 16 bases are shared with TRBD2. Germline CDR1 reads SGHRS; CDR2 reads YFSETQ. The CDR3 covers 18 residues. V lost 3 bases to trimming and J lost 4 bases; unmatched junction nucleotides: 6. The CDR3 loop is CASSSGLAGGPVTGELFF. In DNA form, the CDR3 reads TGCGCCAGCAGCTCGGGACTAGCGGGGGGGCCGGTCACCGGGGAGCTGTTTTTT.

The rearrangement uses TRBV28 and TRBJ2-5; 12 bases are shared with TRBD2. Germline CDR1 and CDR2: MDHEN and SYDVKM. The CDR3 runs to 18 residues. Unmatched junction bases numbered 11, after V lost 1 base and J lost 5 bases. In nucleotides, the CDR3 is TGTGCCAGCAGTTTATTACTAGCGGGAGGACTTAGTGGGGAGACCCAGTACTTC. This translates into CASSLLLAGGLSGETQYF.

The chain uses TRBV11-2 and TRBJ2-1; 11 bases are a match to TRBD2. Per germline, CDR1 SGHAT and CDR2 FQNNGV. The junction had 9 bases not matched to a gene; V was cut back by 5 bases and J by 6 bases. The CDR3 covers 16 residues. CDR3 loop: CASSISGGAKGNEQFF. The CDR3 DNA reads as TGTGCCAGCAGCATTAGCGGGGGGGCAAAAGGCAATGAGCAGTTCTTC.

The rearrangement joins TRBV5-6 to TRBJ2-5; D is possibly TRBD1 (6 bases). The V gene's germline CDR1 is SGHDT and CDR2 YYEEEE. The V end lost 2 bases, the J end lost 5 bases, and 16 bases lay between the germline ends. The CDR3 sequence is 15 residues long. CDR3 protein: CASSFTQGFGETQYF. The DNA of the CDR3 is TGTGCCAGCAGCTTCACACAGGGCTTCGGGGAGACCCAGTACTTC.

The chain links TRBV18 to TRBJ2-6; possible D gene TRBD2, 5 bases. This CDR3 has 18 residues. Per germline, CDR1 KGHSH and CDR2 LQKENI. V was pared by 1 base and J by 0 bases, with 13 bases between. CDR3 sequence: CASSPRRRVPSGANVLTF. The CDR3 DNA is TGTGCCAGCTCACCACGCAGGCGGGTACCCTCTGGGGCCAACGTCCTGACTTTC.

V and J are TRBV7-8 and TRBJ2-7, with 7 bases identical to TRBD2. In germline, CDR1 is SGHVS, CDR2 FQNEAQ. V gave up 0 bases and J gave up 6 bases; unmatched junction bases: 14. The CDR3 runs 17 residues. The CDR3 protein is CASSLAMGGSWGGEQYF. In DNA form, the CDR3 reads TGTGCCAGCAGCTTAGCGATGGGCGGGAGTTGGGGCGGCGAGCAGTACTTC. Based on the CDR3 plus reference TRBV7-8 and TRBJ2-7, the full variable domain is GAGVSQSPRYKVAKRGQDVALRCDPISGHVSLFWYQQALGQGPEFLTYFQNEAQLDKSGLPSDRFFAERPEGSVSTLKIQRTQQEDSAVYLCASSLAMGGSWGGEQYFGPGTRLTVT.

The genes are TRBV7-2 and TRBJ2-1, with TRBD1 matching over 7 bases. CDR1 and CDR2 (germline): SGHTA, FQGNSA. Unmatched junction bases numbered 13, after V lost 8 bases and J lost 9 bases. The CDR3 covers 14 residues. The CDR3 DNA reads TGTGCCAGCCCTAGGGACAGTAACCCAACTGAGCAGTTCTTC. This gives the protein CASPRDSNPTEQFF. The full variable domain, rest sourced from reference TRBV7-2 and TRBJ2-1, is GAGVSQSPSNKVTEKGKDVELRCDPISGHTALYWYRQSLGQGLEFLIYFQGNSAPDKSGLPSDRFSAERTGGSVSTLTIQRTQQEDSAVYLCASPRDSNPTEQFFGPGTRLTVL.

The gene calls are TRBV6-5 and TRBJ1-2, with D perhaps TRBD1 (6 bases). V was trimmed by 10 bases and J by 4 bases, leaving 19 bases between them. The CDR3 extends over 14 amino acids. Germline lookup yields CDR1 MNHEY and CDR2 SVGAGI. This CDR3 is CAIAAVAGAYGYTF. CDR3 nucleotide sequence: TGTGCCATCGCGGCAGTTGCAGGGGCCTATGGCTACACCTTC.

This clone was observed a single time. V gene TRBV2 combines with J gene TRBJ1-5; 9 bases line up with TRBD1. The CDR3 totals 15 residues. From germline, CDR1 is SNHLY and CDR2 FYNNEI. V lost 4 bases, J lost 4 bases, and 5 bases stayed unmatched. This CDR3 reads CASSAGDRVNQPQHF. The CDR3 DNA reads TGTGCCAGCAGTGCGGGGGACAGGGTTAATCAGCCCCAGCATTTT.

The chain combines TRBV3-1 (or the pseudogene TRBV3-2) with TRBJ1-3; D possibly corresponds to TRBD1 (5 bases). Trimming left V 1 base short and J 2 bases short, with 12 bases between. CDR3 length equals 16 residues. The V gene's germline CDR1 is LGHDT and CDR2 YNNKEL (reference sequence). The CDR3 nucleotides read TGTGCCAGCAGCCAAGCGTTGGGGGGAGCTGGAAACACCATATATTTT. As protein: CASSQALGGAGNTIYF.

The chain uses TRBV4-3 and TRBJ2-7, with 8 bases matching TRBD2. The CDR3 has 16 residues. Germline lookup yields CDR1 LGHNA and CDR2 YSLEER. V was clipped by 0 bases and J by 2 bases; unmatched bases: 6. The DNA for the CDR3 is TGCGCCAGCAGCCAAGATGACGACGGGGGGGCCTACGAGCAGTACTTC. It translates to CASSQDDDGGAYEQYF.

The chain combines TRBV5-1 with TRBJ2-7; 13 nucleotides agree with TRBD2. CDR3 length equals 15 residues. The germline V gene encodes CDR1 SGHRS and CDR2 YFSETQ. With 4 bases clipped from V and 4 bases from J, the junction kept 5 bases outside the gene matches. The CDR3 loop reads CASSEGTSGIYEQYF. The CDR3 DNA sequence: TGCGCCAGCAGCGAGGGGACTAGCGGGATTTACGAGCAGTACTTC.

As DNA, the CDR3 is TGTGCCAGCGGGAGGGGCAGGATCGGTGAAAAACTGTTTTTT. It translates to CASGRGRIGEKLFF. This chain joins TRBV9 and TRBJ1-4; TRBD1 might be the D (5 bases). The germline gives CDR1 SGDLS, CDR2 YYNGEE. The CDR3 consists of 14 residues. Trimming cost V 7 bases and J 7 bases, with 17 bases left between them.